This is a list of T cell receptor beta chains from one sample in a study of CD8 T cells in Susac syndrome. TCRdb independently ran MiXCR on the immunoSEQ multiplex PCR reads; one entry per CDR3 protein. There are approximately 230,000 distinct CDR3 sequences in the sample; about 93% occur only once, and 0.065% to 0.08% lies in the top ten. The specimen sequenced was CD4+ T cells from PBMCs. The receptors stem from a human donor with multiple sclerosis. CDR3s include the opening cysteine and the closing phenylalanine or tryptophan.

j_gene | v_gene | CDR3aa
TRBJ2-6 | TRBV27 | CASRNGTGVSGANVLTF
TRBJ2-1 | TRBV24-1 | CATSDIDGYNEQFF
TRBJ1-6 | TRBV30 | CAWSVVIGDSPLHF
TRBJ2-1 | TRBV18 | CASSPPSVDEQFF
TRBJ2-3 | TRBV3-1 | CASSLRPTSGRTDTQYF
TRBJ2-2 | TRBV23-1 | CASSHQDRDSNTGELFF
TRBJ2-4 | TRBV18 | CASSPSRVEDIQYF
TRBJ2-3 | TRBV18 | CASSPPALATDTQYF
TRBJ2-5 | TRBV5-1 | CASSSQTSGYLQETQYF
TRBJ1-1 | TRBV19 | CASSKGGHTEAFF
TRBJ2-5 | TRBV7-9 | CASSPGWGRETQYF
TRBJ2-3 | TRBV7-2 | CASSSSLGFTDTQYF
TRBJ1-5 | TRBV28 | CASSRDRGQSNQPQHF
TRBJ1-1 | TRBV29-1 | CSVAPRQGATEAFF
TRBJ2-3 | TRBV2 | CASSENQPDTQYF
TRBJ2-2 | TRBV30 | CAWSVVGSNTGELFF
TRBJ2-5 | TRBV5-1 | CASSLGRQGQETQYF
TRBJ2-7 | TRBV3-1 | CASSQGSSYEQYF